These 19 T cell receptor beta chains were sequenced from one sample in a study of T cell repertoires in cytomegalovirus infection (dated by TCRdb to the late 2010s). These receptors have no known antigen. For sequencing, an Illumina HiSeq 1500 was employed. TCRdb reworked the public reads: Q25 trimming with fastp, MiXCR clone assembly, productive beta chains retained. Merged by CDR3 protein, the rows form single entries marked with the most common genes and DNA. The sample table shows some 320,000 distinct CDR3 sequences, and almost 30% are seen once. The ten most abundant clones make up around 18% of the sample. The sample's treatment or condition label is to be understood as: in vitro stimulation with specific CMV peptide epitopes to enrich CMV-specific T cells. The specimen was cultured PBMCs, collected from culture after CMV antigen stimulation. The receptor set was obtained from a human donor in good health (CMV status not recorded). Some clones in this sample may be carry-over from other donors' samples.

There are a few counts of this clonotype. This rearrangement joins TRBV12-3 or TRBV12-4 to TRBJ2-1, with 11 bases identical to TRBD1. The CDR3 loop spans 18 amino acids. The ends lost 3 bases at V and 8 bases at J; junction bases unmatched: 15. CDR3 bases: TGTGCCAGCAGTTTCAGGCCTTGGGGACAGGGGGGATCGGATGAGCAGTTCTTC. Translated, it gives CASSFRPWGQGGSDEQFF.

V is TRBV10-3 and J is TRBJ1-2; maybe TRBD1 (6 bases). Germline V lookup: CDR1 ENHRY, CDR2 SYGVKD. The V end was cut by 0 bases, the J end by 2 bases, with 13 bases between. The CDR3 length is 16 residues. The CDR3 region is CAISESTGFSNYGYTF. CDR3 sequence (DNA): TGTGCCATCAGTGAGTCCACAGGGTTCTCCAACTATGGCTACACCTTC.

This clonotype showed up just a few times. The genes are TRBV19 and TRBJ2-7; 15 bases are a match to TRBD2. The CDR3 covers 16 residues. V shed 3 bases, J shed 3 bases, and the junction held 3 bases outside the gene matches. Per germline, CDR1 LNHDA and CDR2 SQIVND (reference sequence). This CDR3 is CASSMGTSGRIYEQYF. The CDR3, as DNA: TGTGCCAGTAGTATGGGGACTAGCGGGAGGATCTACGAGCAGTACTTC.

For the CDR3, the DNA is TGTGCCAGCAGTTTTGAAGCGGGAGGGCCCCATGAGCAGTTCTTC. It yields the protein CASSFEAGGPHEQFF. This rearrangement joins TRBV12-3 or TRBV12-4 to TRBJ2-1; TRBD2 matches 10 bases. The ends lost 3 bases at V and 8 bases at J; junction bases unmatched: 7. The CDR3 is 15 residues long.

The chain combines TRBV28 with TRBJ1-1, with a tentative D call TRBD1 (5 bases). Germline assignment: CDR1 MDHEN and CDR2 SYDVKM. Trimming shortened V by 7 bases and J by 2 bases, and 26 bases separated the two germline ends. There are 18 residues in the CDR3. For the CDR3, the DNA is TGTGCCAGCACCAAACTGGGGAGGGGACTTACCTTAAACACTGAAGCTTTCTTT. It encodes CASTKLGRGLTLNTEAFF.

The rearrangement uses TRBV9 and TRBJ2-2; perhaps TRBD2 as D (6 bases). Germline lookup yields CDR1 SGDLS and CDR2 YYNGEE. V was trimmed by 3 bases and J by 3 bases, leaving 27 bases between them. CDR3 length equals 20 residues. The CDR3 region is CASSGLARPGRRGYTGELFF. The CDR3 DNA reads TGTGCCAGCAGCGGACTGGCCCGTCCGGGGAGGAGAGGGTACACCGGGGAGCTGTTTTTT.

This clonotype has only a few counts. The chain uses TRBV28 and TRBJ1-5; TRBD1 matches at 8 bases. The CDR3 contains 14 residues. Germline assignment: CDR1 MDHEN and CDR2 SYDVKM. With V trimmed by 8 bases and J by 1 base, 4 bases remained unmatched. In nucleotides, the CDR3 is TGTGCCAGCCTACAGGGGGGCAGCAATCAGCCCCAGCATTTT. Encoded protein: CASLQGGSNQPQHF.

V and J are TRBV2 and TRBJ2-7; the D gene could be TRBD1 or TRBD2 (6 bases each). Germline-derived CDR1 and CDR2 are SNHLY and FYNNEI. CDR3 length equals 14 residues. Trimming left V 8 bases short and J 3 bases short, with 17 bases between. The CDR3 sequence: CASHTTGRYYEQYF. CDR3 sequence (DNA): TGTGCCAGCCATACCACAGGGAGGTACTACGAGCAGTACTTC.

This clonotype was counted a few times. This chain joins TRBV28 and TRBJ2-5; D could derive from TRBD1 or TRBD2 (5 bases each). The CDR3 runs to 16 residues. Germline lookup yields CDR1 MDHEN and CDR2 SYDVKM. Trimming left V 4 bases short and J 1 base short, with 16 bases between. The CDR3 protein is CASSSWDAGSQETQYF. The DNA of the CDR3 is TGTGCCAGCAGTTCATGGGACGCAGGGTCCCAAGAGACCCAGTACTTC.

The chain carries TRBV7-2 and TRBJ1-5; 7 nucleotides align to TRBD1. V gave up 1 base and J gave up 6 bases; unmatched junction bases: 6. Germline CDR1 is SGHTA and CDR2 is FQGNSA. This CDR3 contains 15 residues. CDR3: CASSLGQGWGQPQHF. CDR3 DNA sequence: TGTGCCAGCAGCTTAGGACAGGGATGGGGTCAGCCCCAGCATTTT.

This clonotype was detected a few times. The gene calls are TRBV12-5 and TRBJ1-2; possible D gene TRBD1, 6 bases. V was trimmed by 5 bases and J by 8 bases, leaving 18 bases between them. Germline values: CDR1 LGHNT, CDR2 FRNRAP. The CDR3 sequence is 14 residues long. This chain's CDR3 is CASGHGGVLRGYTF. CDR3 DNA: TGTGCTAGTGGTCATGGGGGCGTATTGAGGGGCTACACCTTC. Based on the CDR3 plus reference TRBV12-5 and TRBJ1-2, the full variable domain is DARVTQTPRHKVTEMGQEVTMRCQPILGHNTVFWYRQTMMQGLELLAYFRNRAPLDDSGMPKDRFSAEMPDATLATLKIQPSEPRDSAVYFCASGHGGVLRGYTFGSGTRLTVV.

This clonotype appeared many times. The V and J genes are TRBV7-6 and TRBJ1-1; no reliable D call. Trimming removed 1 base at V and 4 bases at J, with 7 bases between. The CDR3 consists of 13 residues. Germline CDR1 SGHVS, CDR2 FNYEAQ. In DNA form, the CDR3 reads TGTGCCAGCAGCTTAGGGGTGAGCACTGAAGCTTTCTTT. Protein sequence: CASSLGVSTEAFF.

A few counts support this clonotype. The V gene is TRBV7-4, the J gene TRBJ1-5; 9 nucleotides line up with TRBD1. The CDR3 has 16 amino acids. The J segment lost 3 bases and the V segment lost 5 bases, leaving 8 bases of the junction unmatched. The germline V gene has CDR1 SGHVT and CDR2 SQSDAQ. DNA for the CDR3: TGTGCCAGCAGCCAGGGGCTACAGGGGGCCAATCAGCCCCAGCATTTT. Its translation is CASSQGLQGANQPQHF.

This clonotype was counted ten times or more. This chain links TRBV6-1 with TRBJ1-1; TRBD1 agrees at 7 bases. The germline CDR1 and CDR2 sequences are MNHNS and SASEGT. CDR3 size: 14 residues. V lost 6 bases, J lost 2 bases, and 6 bases stayed unmatched. The CDR3 loop reads CASSLDRANTEAFF. CDR3 nucleotides: TGTGCCAGCAGCCTAGACAGGGCCAACACTGAAGCTTTCTTT.

About this clonotype: Germline is not matched at one junction end, which may reflect a read error. The V gene is TRBV10-3, the J gene TRBJ1-1; TRBD1 might be the D (6 bases). The CDR3 covers 16 residues. From germline, CDR1 is ENHRY and CDR2 SYGVKD. The DNA for the CDR3 is TGTGCCACCAGTTTTGGGTTGGGCGGGGGCTATACTGAAGCTTTCTTT. It specifies CATSFGLGGGYTEAFF.

The genes are TRBV6-1 and TRBJ1-2, with D tentatively TRBD1 (6 bases). Trimming took 3 bases from V and 3 from J, leaving 8 bases between them. The CDR3 contains 13 residues. Germline values: CDR1 MNHNS, CDR2 SASEGT. The DNA for the CDR3 is TGTGCCAGCAGTGAGGGACAAGACTATGGCTACACCTTC. Translated: CASSEGQDYGYTF.

The J gene is TRBJ1-1, the V gene TRBV18; the D gene is possibly TRBD1 (6 bases). Germline loops: CDR1 KGHSH, CDR2 LQKENI. V was cut by 3 bases and J by 2 bases, with 13 bases left in between. The CDR3 is 15 amino acids. CDR3 in DNA: TGTGCCAGCTCACCGCCGACCGGGACAAACACTGAAGCTTTCTTT. Its translation: CASSPPTGTNTEAFF.

The gene calls are TRBV6-5 and TRBJ1-1, with D unclear. Trimming removed 6 bases at V and 3 bases at J, with 11 bases between. This CDR3 is built from 13 residues. Germline CDR1 is MNHEY and CDR2 is SVGAGI. CDR3 residues: CASSRNSDTEAFF. The CDR3 region has the DNA TGTGCCAGCAGCCGGAATAGCGACACTGAAGCTTTCTTT.

This clonotype was counted only a few times. In DNA form, the CDR3 reads TGTGCCAGCATCGACCGGGGACAGGTCTACAATGAGCAGTTCTTC. Translation: CASIDRGQVYNEQFF. The genes are TRBV6-6 and TRBJ2-1; 8 bases agree with TRBD1. The germline gives CDR1 MNHNY, CDR2 SVGAGI (reference sequence). With V trimmed by 7 bases and J by 3 bases, 8 bases remained unmatched. The CDR3 loop spans 15 amino acids.